This TCR beta chain originates from a study of human T cells and chemical hapten exposure. Overall study: From small differences in pooled library volume came most of the variation in per-sample TCR yields.

The total RNA was obtained from whole blood that was not fractionated. The germline V and J ends were trimmed by 7 bases and 3 bases, with 16 bases remaining between them. CDR3 size: 15 residues. CDR1 MNHNY and CDR2 SVGAGI come from the germline V gene (reference sequence). TCRdb ran MiXCR on the 5' RACE reads and lists one entry per CDR3 protein. Among some 150,000 distinct CDR3 sequences listed, 4.1% were seen once. This clonotype was seen repeatedly, ten times or more. This clonotype originated in a female donor in good health. The J gene is TRBJ1-5, the V gene TRBV6-6; D is unresolved. The CDR3 region is CASNKHGRINQPQHF. As DNA, the CDR3 is TGTGCCAGCAACAAGCACGGGAGGATCAATCAGCCCCAGCATTTT.